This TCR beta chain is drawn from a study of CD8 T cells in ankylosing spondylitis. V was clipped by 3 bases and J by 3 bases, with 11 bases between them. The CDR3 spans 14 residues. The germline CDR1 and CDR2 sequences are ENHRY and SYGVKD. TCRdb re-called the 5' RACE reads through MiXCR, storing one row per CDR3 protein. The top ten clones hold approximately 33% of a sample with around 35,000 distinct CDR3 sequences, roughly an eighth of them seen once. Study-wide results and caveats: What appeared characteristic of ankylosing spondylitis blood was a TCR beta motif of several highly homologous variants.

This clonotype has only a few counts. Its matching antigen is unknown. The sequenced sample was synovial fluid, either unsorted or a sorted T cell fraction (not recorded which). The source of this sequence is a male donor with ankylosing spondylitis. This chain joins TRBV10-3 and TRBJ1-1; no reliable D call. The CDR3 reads CAISESGAYTEAFF. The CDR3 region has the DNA TGTGCCATCAGTGAATCGGGTGCTTACACTGAAGCTTTCTTT.